The present TCR beta chain was sequenced within a study of OX40 agonist ivuxolimab in advanced cancers. About the research overall: Patients with hepatocellular carcinoma, melanoma, renal cell or head and neck cancer made up the dose-escalation patients. Three patients had partial responses: one hepatocellular carcinoma, two cutaneous melanoma.

V was cut by 1 base and J by 3 bases, with 12 bases left in between. CDR1 and CDR2 (germline): SGHTA, FQGNSA. The CDR3 is made up of 15 amino acids. Study findings and constraints: Certain nonresponders likewise exhibited a low normalized T-cell clonal expansion. Relative to CD4+, CD8+ T cells held more expanded clones on average.

Turning to this clone: Its antigen is unidentified.

The table came from immunoSEQ multiplex PCR; TCRdb's copy has only in-frame clones and leaves some out. This sample carries some 100,000 clones, 84% of them seen once, and the ten largest clones take 1% to 1.3%. This TCR came from an adult with an advanced solid tumor such as melanoma, head and neck, liver or kidney cancer. V and J are TRBV7-2 and TRBJ1-2, with D perhaps TRBD1 (6 bases). The sequenced sample was CD4+ or CD8+ T cells sorted from blood, obtained in a trial of the OX40 agonist ivuxolimab. The CDR3 reads CASSLVARGDYGYTF. The CDR3 DNA reads TGTGCCAGCAGCTTAGTGGCCAGGGGAGACTATGGCTACACCTTC.